Listed below are T cell receptor beta chains from one sample, sequenced in a study of T cells in Graves' hyperthyroidism and ophthalmopathy. TCRdb used MiXCR to reprocess the multiplex PCR reads, holding one entry per CDR3 protein. This table has 350,000 or so distinct CDR3 sequences, approximately 18% appearing once. Sequencing was performed on blood. Source of these receptors: a woman between 40 and 55 years old with Graves' ophthalmopathy. CDR3s include the opening cysteine and the closing phenylalanine or tryptophan. A D gene is named only where the DNA matches it firmly. Not all rows give a size; the values are once, few, many and, for expanded clones, a class.

d_gene,abundance,j_gene,v_gene,CDR3nt,CDR3aa
.,many,TRBJ1-2,TRBV13,TGTGCCAGCAGCACATTTAACTATGGCTACACCTTC,CASSTFNYGYTF
.,.,TRBJ2-7,TRBV20-1,TGCAGTGCGACCGAGAGAGGCGTCGACGAGCAGTACTTC,CSATERGVDEQYF
.,many,TRBJ2-2,TRBV6-5,TGTGCCAGCAGTTATTTTGGACTGACCACCGGGGAGCTGTTTTTT,CASSYFGLTTGELFF
.,many,TRBJ2-7,TRBV2,TGTGCCAGCAGTGGGGTCAGGTCAAACTACGAGCAGTACTTC,CASSGVRSNYEQYF
.,many,TRBJ2-6,TRBV7-2,TGTGCCAGCAGCTTAGGGGGCCTTATCAACGTCCTGACTTTC,CASSLGGLINVLTF
.,many,TRBJ2-4,TRBV7-2,TGTGCCAGCAGCCGGGGCCCCCTCGAGATTCAGTACTTC,CASSRGPLEIQYF
.,many,TRBJ2-6,TRBV6-1,TGTGCCAGCAGTGAAGAGGGCTCTGGGGCCAACGTCCTGACTTTC,CASSEEGSGANVLTF
.,many,TRBJ1-5,TRBV19,TGTGCCAGTAGTCCTGGGAGGGGGGGAAGCAGCAATCAGCCCCAGCATTTT,CASSPGRGGSSNQPQHF
.,many,TRBJ2-7,TRBV6-5,TGTGCCAGTAAGAAACTAGGGCGTTACGAGCAGTACTTC,CASKKLGRYEQYF
TRBD2,.,TRBJ2-7,TRBV6-1,TGTGCCAGCAGGGGAGCGGGAGCGCGGGAGCAGTACTTC,CASRGAGAREQYF
.,many,TRBJ2-5,TRBV9,TGTGCCAGCAGCCCCGAACAGGTTGAGACCCAGTACTTC,CASSPEQVETQYF
TRBD2,many,TRBJ2-7,TRBV6-2/TRBV6-3,TGTGCCAGCGGACTAGCGGGGGAGCAGTACTTC,CASGLAGEQYF
.,many,TRBJ2-5,TRBV5-1,TGCGCCAGCAGAGGCGAGGAGACCCAGTACTTC,CASRGEETQYF
.,many,TRBJ2-2,TRBV12-3/TRBV12-4,TGTGCCAGCAGTCGTAGTGGTACCGGGGAGCTGTTTTTT,CASSRSGTGELFF
TRBD1,many,TRBJ2-5,TRBV12-3/TRBV12-4,TGTGCCAGCACCGAAACCGGGACAGGGACGGGGACCCAGTACTTC,CASTETGTGTGTQYF
.,many,TRBJ2-5,TRBV7-3,TGTGCCAGCAGCTTAAACGCGGGGAGGGAGACCCAGTACTTC,CASSLNAGRETQYF
TRBD1,many,TRBJ2-2,TRBV28,TGTGCCAGCAGTAATGACAGGGGGCGTCTGAGCGGGGAGCTGTTTTTT,CASSNDRGRLSGELFF
TRBD1,many,TRBJ2-7,TRBV4-1,TGCGCCAGCAGCCCGGCCGACAGGGCCCCCTACGAGCAGTACTTC,CASSPADRAPYEQYF
.,.,TRBJ2-4,TRBV2,TGTGCCAGCAGTCCGGGGGCCGGGACTGCCAAAAACATTCAGTACTTC,CASSPGAGTAKNIQYF
.,many,TRBJ1-1,TRBV7-2,TGTGCCAGCAGCTCAACCATGAACACTGAAGCTTTCTTT,CASSSTMNTEAFF
.,many,TRBJ1-1,TRBV29-1,TGCAGCGTTGAAGATGGCAGACAGAACACTGAAGCTTTCTTT,CSVEDGRQNTEAFF
TRBD1,.,TRBJ1-1,TRBV6-5,TGTGCCAGCAGTCTCGACAGGGATGGTCGAAACACTGAAGCTTTCTTT,CASSLDRDGRNTEAFF
.,many,TRBJ2-2,TRBV28,TGTGCCAGCAGTTTCTTGGGAATCGGGGAGCTGTTTTTT,CASSFLGIGELFF
.,many,TRBJ1-3,TRBV28,TGTGCCAGCAGTTTCTCCCGGGCCATATATTTT,CASSFSRAIYF
.,many,TRBJ1-1,TRBV5-1,TGCGCCAGCAGCTTGGAAGGCAGGGTGAACACTGAAGCTTTCTTT,CASSLEGRVNTEAFF
.,many,TRBJ2-5,TRBV9,TGTGCCAGCAGCGGCCGGGATTCACGGGAGACCCAGTACTTC,CASSGRDSRETQYF
.,many,TRBJ2-6,TRBV28,TGTGCCAGCAGTTTGATTGGGGGGGCCAACGTCCTGACTTTC,CASSLIGGANVLTF
.,many,TRBJ2-7,TRBV7-8,TGTGCCAGCAGCTCGGGGATGGACCCAGGACCGGTTTTGCACGAGCAGTACTTC,CASSSGMDPGPVLHEQYF
.,many,TRBJ2-7,TRBV28,TGTGCCAGCAGCGCAGAGGGGGAGGGCCCCTACGAGCAGTACTTC,CASSAEGEGPYEQYF
.,many,TRBJ1-5,TRBV29-1,TGCAGCGTTGCAGGGTCTAGCAATCAGCCCCAGCATTTT,CSVAGSSNQPQHF
TRBD1,many,TRBJ2-7,TRBV12-3/TRBV12-4,TGTGCCAGCAGACCCGGAGGACAGGGAGCGGGCGAGCAGTACTTC,CASRPGGQGAGEQYF
.,many,TRBJ1-1,TRBV6-2/TRBV6-3,TGTGCCAGCAGATCTGGGACGGCCGAAGCTTTCTTT,CASRSGTAEAFF
.,many,TRBJ1-2,TRBV2,TGTGCCAGCAGACCAGGGAATGGCTACACCTTC,CASRPGNGYTF
.,many,TRBJ2-7,TRBV5-1,TGCGCCAGGCCCAATCCGCGGACCTTGCCCTACGAGCAGTACTTC,CARPNPRTLPYEQYF
.,many,TRBJ1-2,TRBV28,TGTGCCAGCAGTTTAGGAGATGGCAGGGGCTACACCTTC,CASSLGDGRGYTF
.,many,TRBJ1-1,TRBV11-1,TGTGCCAGCAGCTTAGCGGGGGGCAGGGTGGGAACTGAAGCTTTCTTT,CASSLAGGRVGTEAFF
TRBD1,many,TRBJ1-5,TRBV29-1,TGCAGCGTTGGGCCGGACAGGGCTGTAGTCGGTCCGGGCAAGCATTTT,CSVGPDRAVVGPGKHF
.,few,TRBJ2-7,TRBV18,TGTGCCAGCTCACCAACCAGCTCCTACGAGCAGTACTTC,CASSPTSSYEQYF
TRBD1,few,TRBJ2-5,TRBV11-2,TGTGCCAGCAGCAACGGACAGGGAAGGGGTCAAGAGACCCAGTACTTC,CASSNGQGRGQETQYF
.,many,TRBJ1-2,TRBV28,TGTGCCAGCCTCAATGGGCGACGTATTAACTATGGCTACACCTTC,CASLNGRRINYGYTF
TRBD2,many,TRBJ2-7,TRBV5-1,TGCGCCAGCAGCTTTGGGACTAGCGGGAGGGCCCACGAGCAGTACTTC,CASSFGTSGRAHEQYF
TRBD2,few,TRBJ2-7,TRBV6-2/TRBV6-3,TGTGCCAGCGGGGCTAGCGGGGCCGCCTACGAGCAGTACTTC,CASGASGAAYEQYF
.,many,TRBJ2-4,TRBV12-3/TRBV12-4,TGTGCCAGCAGTTCAGGTAGTAGCGGATCCAAAAACATTCAGTACTTC,CASSSGSSGSKNIQYF
.,many,TRBJ2-2,TRBV28,TGTGCCAGCAGTTTTAGGGGTACCGGGGAGCTGTTTTTT,CASSFRGTGELFF
.,many,TRBJ1-2,TRBV6-1,TGTGCCACCAAAACGGATTCTAACTATGGCTACACCTTC,CATKTDSNYGYTF
.,many,TRBJ2-7,TRBV2,TGTGCCAGCGACGGGGGTTACGAGCAGTACTTC,CASDGGYEQYF
TRBD1,.,TRBJ1-2,TRBV6-1,TGTGCCAGCAGAGACAGGGGTTGGGGCTACACCTTC,CASRDRGWGYTF
.,.,TRBJ1-1,TRBV12-3/TRBV12-4,TGTGCCAGCAGTTTTTCCCGGGAGCGAGCTTTCTTT,CASSFSRERAFF
.,many,TRBJ2-6,TRBV7-8,TGTGCCAGCAGCACCTCCGCGACAGCCTCTGGGGCCAACGTCCTGACTTTC,CASSTSATASGANVLTF
TRBD1,many,TRBJ1-2,TRBV12-3/TRBV12-4,TGTGCCAGCAGTCGGACAGGCTTAGCTAACTATGGCTACACCTTC,CASSRTGLANYGYTF
.,many,TRBJ1-5,TRBV19,TGTGCCAGTAGTATCGAGGACAGAGTTTATCAGCCCCAGCATTTT,CASSIEDRVYQPQHF
.,many,TRBJ1-5,TRBV6-6,TGTGCCAGCAGAATGGGAAGCCAGCCCCAGCATTTT,CASRMGSQPQHF
TRBD2,once,TRBJ2-7,TRBV20-1,TGCAGTGCTGATAGGACTAGCGTTATGAACGAGCAGTACTTC,CSADRTSVMNEQYF
TRBD1,many,TRBJ1-1,TRBV12-5,TGTGCTAGCCCACAAATTTCACAGGGGGCTGAAGCTTTCTTT,CASPQISQGAEAFF
.,many,TRBJ1-1,TRBV29-1,TGCAGCGTTGAAGGGACACCGAACACTGAAGCTTTCTTT,CSVEGTPNTEAFF
TRBD1,.,TRBJ1-2,TRBV30,TGTGCCTGGAGTGTACAGGGGGTCTATGGCTACACCTTC,CAWSVQGVYGYTF
TRBD1,few,TRBJ1-1,TRBV12-5,TGTGCTAGTGTTTGGGACAGGGGGTCTGAAGCTTTCTTT,CASVWDRGSEAFF
.,once,TRBJ2-7,TRBV30,TGTGCCTGGGCCCGGGACGGCTACGAGCAGTACTTC,CAWARDGYEQYF